The 20 T cell receptor beta chains below come from one sample, sequenced in a study of PD-1 blockade in classical Hodgkin lymphoma. Regarding time point: cycle 4 day 1 (C4D1), after 5 to 7 weeks of nivolumab. Relapses following autologous stem cell transplantation were seen in all patients, with brentuximab vedotin exposure varying. The CD4+ T cells used were purified from thawed PBMCs through magnetic negative selection. Sequenced by immunoSEQ multiplex PCR; TCRdb stores in-frame clones only, minus some. The data hold roughly 30,000 clones, with about 86% observed a single time. The sample was CD4+ T cells from blood, taken before the fourth cycle of nivolumab. These receptors came from a human donor with classical Hodgkin lymphoma.

This chain uses TRBV19 with TRBJ2-1, with TRBD1 matching 9 bases. Germline V lookup: CDR1 LNHDA, CDR2 SQIVND (reference sequence). The CDR3 length is 14 residues. Unmatched junction bases numbered 4, after V lost 5 bases and J lost 5 bases. The CDR3 DNA sequence: TGTGCCAGTAGTTTACAGGGGGCAAACAATGAGCAGTTCTTC. Translation: CASSLQGANNEQFF.

The chain recombines TRBV30 with TRBJ1-4; no clear D gene. The germline gives CDR1 GTSNPN, CDR2 SVGIG (reference sequence). This CDR3 contains 11 residues. V lost 7 bases and J lost 7, with 10 bases in between. The CDR3 DNA is TGTGCCTCACGTAGGCGTGAAAAACTGTTTTTT. This translates into CASRRREKLFF.

The genes are TRBV9 and TRBJ2-2; D is possibly TRBD1 (6 bases). Trimming took off 0 bases at V and 0 bases at J, with 9 bases between the two ends. In germline, CDR1 is SGDLS, CDR2 YYNGEE. The CDR3 is made up of 16 amino acids. The CDR3 sequence is CASSVVGQTNTGELFF. The CDR3 region has the DNA TGTGCCAGCAGCGTAGTAGGACAGACGAACACCGGGGAGCTGTTTTTT.

This clone was seen a single time. The rearrangement uses TRBV14 and TRBJ2-7; a weak D match, TRBD1 (6 bases). Germline CDR1 and CDR2: SGHDN and FVKESK. Between the trimmed V and J ends, which lost 4 bases and 7 bases, there was a span of 17 bases. This CDR3 is 14 amino acids long. This chain's CDR3 is CASSLTHRAGEQYF. The CDR3 coding sequence is TGTGCCAGCAGCCTCACCCACAGGGCTGGGGAGCAGTACTTC.

The genes are TRBV4-3 and TRBJ2-1; possible D gene TRBD1, 5 bases. CDR1 LGHNA and CDR2 YSLEER come from the germline V gene. The V end was cut by 2 bases, the J end by 5 bases, with 10 bases between. The CDR3 loop spans 14 amino acids. CDR3 sequence reads: CASSQQTGDNEQFF. As DNA, the CDR3 is TGCGCCAGCAGCCAACAAACAGGTGACAATGAGCAGTTCTTC.

The V and J genes are TRBV6-1 and TRBJ1-4; D remains ambiguous. This CDR3 is built from 15 residues. V was trimmed by 3 bases and J by 5 bases, leaving 13 bases between them. The germline V gene encodes CDR1 MNHNS and CDR2 SASEGT. The DNA for the CDR3 is TGTGCCAGCAGTGAGGTCGGACTCACCAATGAAAAACTGTTTTTT. It translates to CASSEVGLTNEKLFF.

V and J are TRBV4-1 and TRBJ2-5; the D gene is possibly TRBD1 (5 bases). Looked up from germline, CDR1 is MGHRA and CDR2 is YSYEKL. V was pared by 4 bases and J by 4 bases, with 10 bases between. The CDR3 is 13 residues long. The CDR3 sequence is CASSLGQGETQYF. In nucleotides, the CDR3 is TGCGCCAGCAGCCTCGGGCAGGGAGAGACCCAGTACTTC.

V usage is TRBV19 and J usage is TRBJ2-2; no clear D gene. Trimming removed 5 bases from V and 0 bases from J, with 4 bases in between. Germline V gives CDR1 LNHDA, CDR2 SQIVND (reference sequence). This CDR3 is 13 amino acids long. CDR3 sequence reads: CASSSPNTGELFF. The CDR3 DNA follows: TGTGCCAGTAGTTCCCCGAACACCGGGGAGCTGTTTTTT.

The chain joins TRBV7-3 to TRBJ2-1; TRBD2 aligns across 14 bases. The CDR3 consists of 19 residues. V was pared by 1 base and J by 5 bases, with 10 bases of the junction left unmatched. The V gene's germline CDR1 is SGHTA and CDR2 FQGTGA. The CDR3 nucleotides read TGTGCCAGCAGCTTAAAGGGACTAGCGGGGGCAGACCTAAACAATGAGCAGTTCTTC. Its protein product is CASSLKGLAGADLNNEQFF.

This clone was counted a few times. The chain joins TRBV2 to TRBJ2-7, with 12 bases identical to TRBD2. The CDR3 is made up of 14 amino acids. The germline V gene has CDR1 SNHLY and CDR2 FYNNEI. The V and J ends lost 6 bases and 7 bases, in that order; junction bases with no gene match: 7. The CDR3 DNA reads TGTGCCAGCAGGATAACTAGCGGGGGGCTGGAGCAGTACTTC. Its protein product is CASRITSGGLEQYF.

This chain uses TRBV11-2 with TRBJ1-2; D gene ambiguous. With 4 bases removed from V and 2 bases from J, the gap between germline ends came to 11 bases. This CDR3 region has 14 residues. Germline CDR1 reads SGHAT; CDR2 reads FQNNGV. The CDR3 nucleotides are TGTGCCAGCAGCTCCCCGGGAACCAACTATGGCTACACCTTC. Translation gives CASSSPGTNYGYTF.

This chain links TRBV19 with TRBJ1-5; D is unclear. The V gene's germline CDR1 is LNHDA and CDR2 SQIVND (reference sequence). The CDR3 consists of 12 residues. Trimming removed 6 bases from V and 1 base from J, with 4 bases in between. CDR3 residues: CASRGSNQPQHF. The CDR3 DNA reads as TGTGCCAGTAGGGGGAGCAATCAGCCCCAGCATTTT.

The V and J genes are TRBV5-8 and TRBJ1-6; D unclear. Germline V gives CDR1 SGHTS, CDR2 YDEGEE. Deletions cut 0 bases from V and 5 bases from J, with 12 bases between. CDR3 length equals 16 residues. CDR3 sequence: CASSLVMGEDNSPLHF. CDR3 nucleotides: TGTGCCAGCAGCTTGGTCATGGGAGAGGATAATTCACCCCTCCACTTT.

The chain combines TRBV5-4 with TRBJ2-3; 14 positions agree with TRBD2. V was clipped by 0 bases and J by 4 bases; unmatched bases: 7. Germline V gene lookup returns CDR1 SGHNT and CDR2 YYREEE (reference sequence). The length of the CDR3 is 18 residues. CDR3 in amino acids: CASSLGLAGGLSSDTQYF. The CDR3 DNA follows: TGTGCCAGCAGCTTGGGACTAGCGGGGGGGCTTAGCTCAGATACGCAGTATTTT.

V is TRBV11-3 and J is TRBJ2-2; tentative D call: TRBD2 (5 bases). There are 13 residues in the CDR3. The V and J ends lost 0 bases and 8 bases respectively, with 7 bases between them. The germline gives CDR1 SGHNT, CDR2 YENEEA. The DNA for the CDR3 is TGTGCCAGCAGCTTAGAGGGAGCGGGGGAGCTGTTTTTT. Protein product: CASSLEGAGELFF.

V usage is TRBV9 and J usage is TRBJ1-1; a possible D gene is TRBD1 (5 bases). The V end lost 2 bases, the J end lost 1 base, and 9 bases lay between the germline ends. Germline assignment: CDR1 SGDLS and CDR2 YYNGEE. The CDR3 extends over 14 amino acids. The CDR3 nucleotides are TGTGCCAGCAGCGTCCGGGGGAAGAACACTGAAGCTTTCTTT. The encoded protein is CASSVRGKNTEAFF.

The rearrangement joins TRBV6-5 to TRBJ1-2, with a weak D call TRBD1 (5 bases). V dropped 0 bases and J dropped 7 bases, with 12 bases sitting between them. The CDR3 runs 14 residues. Germline CDR1 reads MNHEY; CDR2 reads SVGAGI. CDR3 sequence (DNA): TGTGCCAGCAGTTACTCGGGCAGGGAGGGTGGCTACACCTTC. Translating it yields CASSYSGREGGYTF.

J is TRBJ1-2 and V is TRBV9; D unclear. The germline CDR1 and CDR2 sequences are SGDLS and YYNGEE. The V and J ends lost 0 bases and 3 bases respectively, with 9 bases between them. The CDR3 loop spans 14 amino acids. The CDR3 nucleotides read TGTGCCAGCAGCGTAGTACAGCTTGACTATGGCTACACCTTC. Amino acids: CASSVVQLDYGYTF.

This clone showed up just a few times. The chain links TRBV5-1 to TRBJ2-1; TRBD1 or TRBD2 may be the D gene (5 bases each). The CDR3 runs 15 residues. Germline V lookup: CDR1 SGHRS, CDR2 YFSETQ. V was pared by 4 bases and J by 5 bases, with 16 bases between. CDR3 loop: CASSRTPGADNEQFF. The CDR3 coding sequence is TGCGCCAGCAGCAGAACCCCCGGGGCAGACAATGAGCAGTTCTTC.

This clone was observed once. This rearrangement joins TRBV30 to TRBJ1-2; no clear D gene. This CDR3 is 13 amino acids long. Germline V gene sequence: CDR1 GTSNPN, CDR2 SVGIG (reference sequence). V was pared by 5 bases and J by 8 bases, with 18 bases between. Here the CDR3 DNA reads TGTGCCTGGGAGACTCCGGGTTATGGGGGCTACACCTTC. Amino acids: CAWETPGYGGYTF.